Presented here are 12 T cell receptor beta chains from one specimen sequenced in a study of shared clonotypes between healthy human individuals. CD8 cells classed as naive were CD45RO-negative and positively selected for CCR7, excluding terminally differentiated effector memory CD45RA+ cells. This table comes from immunoSEQ multiplex PCR, and its TCRdb copy is limited to in-frame clones, with some not included. The repertoire holds 1.5 million to 2.5 million clones, approximately 94% seen once, with less than 1.5% in the top ten. Material for sequencing was naive CD8+ T cells sorted from blood. These receptors all stem from a man in his late teens or twenties in good health.

The chain carries TRBV29-1 and TRBJ1-6; D gene ambiguous. The CDR3 extends over 14 amino acids. Germline lookup yields CDR1 SQVTM and CDR2 ANQGSEA. The V gene lost 5 bases and the J gene lost 2 bases, with 10 bases spanning the gap. The CDR3 DNA is TGCAGCGTTCAGGCCGAGCCCTATAATTCACCCCTCCACTTT. It is translated as CSVQAEPYNSPLHF.

The CDR3 DNA follows: TGTGCCAGCAGTGGATTCGGGGACAGGGGCTACGAGCAGTACTTC. This sequence encodes CASSGFGDRGYEQYF. The chain combines TRBV2 with TRBJ2-7; 10 bases are a match to TRBD1. Germline trimming cut 4 bases from V and 3 bases from J; bases unmatched to any gene: 6. The CDR3 covers 15 residues. Germline lookup yields CDR1 SNHLY and CDR2 FYNNEI.

The chain couples TRBV4-3 to TRBJ2-7, with a tentative D call TRBD1 (5 bases). CDR3 length: 16 residues. V was clipped by 0 bases and J by 3 bases, with 15 bases between them. From germline, CDR1 is LGHNA and CDR2 YSLEER. The CDR3 here is CASSQDQTVEYYEQYF. CDR3 sequence (DNA): TGCGCCAGCAGCCAAGATCAGACAGTAGAATACTACGAGCAGTACTTC.

The J gene is TRBJ1-2, the V gene TRBV19, with D possibly matching TRBD1 (5 bases). Trimming took 5 bases from V and 3 from J, leaving 10 bases between them. Germline V gene data show CDR1 as LNHDA and CDR2 as SQIVND (reference sequence). The CDR3 is made up of 13 amino acids. The CDR3 nucleotides read TGTGCCAGTAGTGACAGTGGCGACTATGGCTACACCTTC. This gives the protein CASSDSGDYGYTF.

The chain joins TRBV5-5 to TRBJ1-2, with 8 bases identical to TRBD1. The CDR3 is 16 amino acids. Germline CDR1 SGHKS, CDR2 YYEKEE (reference sequence). V trimming: 2 bases; J trimming: 8 bases; junction bases outside the gene matches: 14. The CDR3: CASSFPDRDVLDGYTF. DNA of the CDR3: TGTGCCAGCAGCTTCCCGGACAGGGATGTTCTGGACGGCTACACCTTC.

This chain links TRBV5-8 with TRBJ1-1, with D perhaps matching TRBD1 (5 bases). The CDR3 has 14 amino acids. With 7 bases removed from V and 3 bases from J, the gap between germline ends came to 16 bases. CDR1 and CDR2 (germline): SGHTS, YDEGEE. CDR3 sequence reads: CASGGDVSDTEAFF. The CDR3 DNA follows: TGTGCCAGCGGGGGGGACGTTTCGGACACTGAAGCTTTCTTT.

This chain joins TRBV29-1 and TRBJ2-1, with D possibly matching TRBD1 (7 bases). The CDR3 sequence is 14 residues long. Trimming took 3 bases from V and 10 from J, leaving 19 bases between them. CDR1 is SQVTM, CDR2 ANQGSEA, per germline. The CDR3 sequence is CSVDPLEGAGEQFF. CDR3 nucleotides: TGCAGCGTTGATCCCCTGGAGGGGGCAGGAGAGCAGTTCTTC.

The chain uses TRBV7-8 and TRBJ1-5; D is uncertain. Germline-derived CDR1 and CDR2 are SGHVS and FQNEAQ. V was pared by 5 bases and J by 11 bases, with 10 bases between. This CDR3 has 11 amino acids. The CDR3 spells CASSTGRTQHF. As DNA, the CDR3 is TGTGCCAGCAGCACTGGGAGGACCCAGCATTTT.

This clone appeared once. The chain couples TRBV28 to TRBJ2-7; D gene uncertain. This CDR3 is built from 14 residues. CDR1 and CDR2 from the germline V gene are MDHEN and SYDVKM. V shed 0 bases and J shed 3 bases, with 9 bases lying between them. CDR3 bases: TGTGCCAGCAGTTTATGGGCCAGCCACTACGAGCAGTACTTC. Translated, it gives CASSLWASHYEQYF.

A remark on this clone: Other nucleotide sequences from this sample produce the same CDR3. The V call is TRBV5-1, the J call TRBJ2-7; D gene uncertain. CDR1 is SGHRS and CDR2 is YFSETQ in the germline V gene. The CDR3 contains 14 residues. V lost 0 bases to trimming and J lost 0 bases, with 7 bases between them. This chain's CDR3 is CASSLGQNSYEQYF. In DNA, the CDR3 is TGCGCCAGCAGCTTGGGTCAGAACTCCTACGAGCAGTACTTC.

The genes are TRBV4-1 and TRBJ2-1; no clear D gene. This CDR3 contains 17 residues. Germline V gene sequence: CDR1 MGHRA, CDR2 YSYEKL. V gave up 0 bases and J gave up 6 bases, with 18 bases separating them. As DNA, the CDR3 is TGCGCCAGCAGCCAAGATTTTTCCCTTAATTTTGGCAATGAGCAGTTCTTC. This translates into CASSQDFSLNFGNEQFF.

The chain links TRBV25-1 to TRBJ2-7; no definite D call. This CDR3 comprises 13 residues. V lost 3 bases, J lost 2 bases, and 8 bases lay in between. Germline CDR1 is MGHDK and CDR2 is SYGVNS. The CDR3 is CASSEGNTYEQYF. CDR3 nucleotide sequence: TGTGCCAGCAGTGAGGGAAACACCTACGAGCAGTACTTC.